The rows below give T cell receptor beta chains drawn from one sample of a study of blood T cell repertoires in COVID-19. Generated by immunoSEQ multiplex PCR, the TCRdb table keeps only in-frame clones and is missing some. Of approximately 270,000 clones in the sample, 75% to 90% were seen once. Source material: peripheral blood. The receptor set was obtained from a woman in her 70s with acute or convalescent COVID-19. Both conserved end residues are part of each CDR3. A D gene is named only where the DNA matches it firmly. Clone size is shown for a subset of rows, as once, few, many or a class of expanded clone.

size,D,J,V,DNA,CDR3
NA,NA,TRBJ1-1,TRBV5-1,TGCGCCAGCAGCTTGGAACAGACGAACACTGAAGCTTTCTTT,CASSLEQTNTEAFF
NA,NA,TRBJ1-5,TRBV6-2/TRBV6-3,TGTGCCAGCAGTTACTCCCCGAGGCCCCAGCATTTT,CASSYSPRPQHF
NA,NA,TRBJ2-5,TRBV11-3,TGTGCCAGCAGCCCCGACCGGCAGGCGGAGACCCAGTACTTC,CASSPDRQAETQYF
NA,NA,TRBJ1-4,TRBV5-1,TGCGCCAGCAGCCTGAAACAGGGTTTCCGTGAAAAACTGTTTTTT,CASSLKQGFREKLFF
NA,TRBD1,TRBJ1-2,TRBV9,TGTGCCAGCAGCGTAGATACAGGGGGCTATGGCTACACCTTC,CASSVDTGGYGYTF
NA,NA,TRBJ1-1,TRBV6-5,TGTGCCAGCAGTTACGAAGGGGGTGGAAGGGCTTTCTTT,CASSYEGGGRAFF
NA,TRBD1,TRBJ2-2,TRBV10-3,TGTGCCATCAACCCGGGACAGGGGGCTCGCTCGACCGGGGAGCTGTTTTTT,CAINPGQGARSTGELFF
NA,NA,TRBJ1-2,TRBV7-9,TGTGCCAGCACTCAGGTCACAGACTATGGCTACACCTTC,CASTQVTDYGYTF
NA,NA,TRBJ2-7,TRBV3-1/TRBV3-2,TGTGCCAGCAGCCGAGGAGAGTCCTACGAGCAGTACTTC,CASSRGESYEQYF
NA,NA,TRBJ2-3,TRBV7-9,TGTGCCAGCAGCGCAAGCGGTAGCACAGATACGCAGTATTTT,CASSASGSTDTQYF
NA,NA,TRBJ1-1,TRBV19,TGTGCCAGTGCGGAGGGAGGAGGAGAGGTGGCTTTCTTT,CASAEGGGEVAFF
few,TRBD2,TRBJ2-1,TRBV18,TGTGCCAGCTCACCGGGACTAGCCTACAATGAGCAGTTCTTC,CASSPGLAYNEQFF
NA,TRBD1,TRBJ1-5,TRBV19,TGTGCCAGTAGTAACCCTCCGGACAGGATTAATAGCAATCAGCCCCAGCATTTT,CASSNPPDRINSNQPQHF
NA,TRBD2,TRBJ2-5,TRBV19,TGTGCCGCCGGGACTAGCGGACACCAAGAGACCCAGTACTTC,CAAGTSGHQETQYF
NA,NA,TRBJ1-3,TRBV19,TGTGCCAGTAGGAAGGGAGCTGGAAACACCATATATTTT,CASRKGAGNTIYF
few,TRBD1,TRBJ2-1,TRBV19,TGTGCCAGTTATGACAGGGGGCGAGGTGATGAGCAGTTCTTC,CASYDRGRGDEQFF
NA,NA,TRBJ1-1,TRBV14,TGTGCCAGCAGCCAAGCCTCAGGGGCGAGAGCTGAAGCTTTCTTT,CASSQASGARAEAFF
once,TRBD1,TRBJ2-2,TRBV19,TGTGCCAGTAGCCAGAGGACAGGGAGTGGGGAGCTGTTTTTT,CASSQRTGSGELFF
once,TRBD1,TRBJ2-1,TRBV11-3,TGTGCCAGCAGCCAGGACAGGGCCACCTACAATGAGCAGTTCTTC,CASSQDRATYNEQFF
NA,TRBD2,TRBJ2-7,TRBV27,TGTGCCAGCGCCGCGGGGGATTACCGCAGCGAGCAGTACTTC,CASAAGDYRSEQYF
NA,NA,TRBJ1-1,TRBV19,TGTGCCAGTAGTGACACGGCCATCATGAACACTGAAGCTTTCTTT,CASSDTAIMNTEAFF
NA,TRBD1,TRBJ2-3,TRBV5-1,TGCGCCAGCAGCCCAGGGACAGGAGGCACAGATACGCAGTATTTT,CASSPGTGGTDTQYF
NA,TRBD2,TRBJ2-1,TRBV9,TGTGCCAGCAGCACCAGACTAGCGGGGTACAATGAGCAGTTCTTC,CASSTRLAGYNEQFF
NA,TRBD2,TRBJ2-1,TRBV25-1,TGTGCCAGCAGTGGGTTACTCCAGCGGGGGGGTCATGAGCAGTTCTTC,CASSGLLQRGGHEQFF
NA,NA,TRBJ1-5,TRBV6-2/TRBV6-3,TGTGCCAGCAGTTACTCGACCTTCGGGCAGCCCCAGCATTTT,CASSYSTFGQPQHF
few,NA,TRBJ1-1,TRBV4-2,TGTGCCAGCAGCCAAGAGTTCCGGGCCGGGGGAACAACTGAAGCTTTCTTT,CASSQEFRAGGTTEAFF
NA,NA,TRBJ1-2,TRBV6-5,TGTGCCAGCACCGTCCAGGGAGGCTATGGCTACACCTTC,CASTVQGGYGYTF